This record concerns one T cell receptor beta chain sequence. The count of this clonotype is one. Its antigen specificity is not known. The sample holds no much larger clone one base away, and base qualities are not on file. Single-read evidence is weak. The record originates from a study of T cell repertoires in cytomegalovirus infection (dated by TCRdb to between 2017 and 2020). General notes on the study: The peptide stimulations were aimed at well-studied HLA-B-restricted epitopes as well as recently identified HLA-C-restricted CMV epitopes, whose presentation resists viral immunomodulation. Donor HLA type was relevant to the analysis, because carriage of CMV infection together with the matching HLA type was indicated by public TCR beta signatures.

Taken with the paper, the label for treatment or condition translates to: in vitro stimulation with specific CMV peptide epitopes to enrich CMV-specific T cells. Beyond this particular receptor, the publication reports: In both this cohort and an independent cohort of 352 donors, the cumulative frequency of public TCR beta family members distinguished carriers of CMV infection plus the relevant HLA type. The ex vivo response was dominated by HLA-C-restricted CMV-specific TCR beta clonotypes, which also provided the single most frequent clonotype in two of eight donors.

Here V drops 5 bases and J drops 2 bases, and the junction holds 15 bases not matched to any gene. The germline V gene yields SGHDN for CDR1 and FVKESK for CDR2. Counted from cysteine to phenylalanine, this CDR3 has 18 amino acids. Here the CDR3 DNA is all that survives: 54 bases in frame from base 1. TCRdb lists the instrument as Illumina HiSeq 1500. TCRdb applied fastp at Q25 and MiXCR to the public reads, then kept only in-frame beta chains. Identical CDR3 proteins give one entry, which carries the most common genes and DNA. The sample table holds 300,000 to 400,000 distinct CDR3 sequences, of which 29% were seen once. Jointly, the top ten make up around 20% of the sample.

The TCR was taken from a human donor in good health (CMV status not recorded). Some clones in this sample may be carry-over from other donors' samples. The chain couples TRBV14 to TRBJ1-1, and 9 junction bases match TRBD1. The sequencing here drew on cultured PBMCs, taken from culture after CMV antigen stimulation. The CDR3 loop reads CASSFGLGQGRRNTEAFF. The sequenced DNA is TGTGCCAGCAGCTTCGGGCTGGGACAGGGTAGGAGAAACACTGAAGCTTTCTTT.